Each of the 19 T cell receptor beta chains below was sequenced from the same sample in a study of a mutant IDH1 vaccine in newly diagnosed glioma. Only in-frame clones appear in the TCRdb table, and some are missing; sequencing was by immunoSEQ multiplex PCR. The sample has 110,000 or so clones, roughly 90% seen once; the top ten hold 0.5% to 0.65%. No antigen is known for these receptors. Time point meaning: week 11, during vaccination. Every vaccine dose comprised 300 ug of mutant IDH1 20-mer peptide plus topical imiquimod. The input for sequencing was PBMCs, taken from a glioma patient whose treatment included an IDH1 peptide vaccine. Receptors originate from a woman between 50 and 59 years old with glioma.

The chain uses TRBV25-1 and TRBJ2-6, with D uncertain. Trimming left V 1 base short and J 4 bases short, with 8 bases between. This CDR3 is 15 amino acids long. Germline V gene data show CDR1 as MGHDK and CDR2 as SYGVNS. CDR3: CASSEFLNGANVLTF. DNA for the CDR3: TGTGCCAGCAGTGAATTTCTGAACGGGGCCAACGTCCTGACTTTC.

The chain employs TRBV12-5 and TRBJ2-1; 8 nucleotides agree with TRBD2. The germline V gene has CDR1 LGHNT and CDR2 FRNRAP. Germline trimming cut 4 bases from V and 6 bases from J; bases unmatched to any gene: 11. The CDR3 extends over 16 amino acids. The CDR3 nucleotides read TGTGCTAGTGGTTCCTATCTGCCGGGGGGGATCAATGAGCAGTTCTTC. As protein: CASGSYLPGGINEQFF.

About this clone itself: This same CDR3 is encoded by further DNA sequences in the sample. The chain links TRBV7-3 to TRBJ1-1; TRBD1 matches 9 bases. Germline V gene sequence: CDR1 SGHTA, CDR2 FQGTGA. The V and J ends lost 3 bases and 4 bases, in that order; junction bases with no gene match: 9. The CDR3 is 16 residues long. CDR3 in amino acids: CASSFPGQGTVTEAFF. The CDR3, as DNA: TGTGCCAGCAGCTTCCCGGGACAGGGTACGGTCACTGAAGCTTTCTTT.

V usage is TRBV19 and J usage is TRBJ1-1; 12 positions agree with TRBD1. Trimming removed 6 bases from V and 1 base from J; junction bases left unmatched: 12. Germline lookup yields CDR1 LNHDA and CDR2 SQIVND (reference sequence). The CDR3 has 18 residues. CDR3 nucleotides: TGTGCCAGTAGCACTGGCCCGGGACAGGGGGCGCGGAACACTGAAGCTTTCTTT. As protein: CASSTGPGQGARNTEAFF.

This chain connects TRBV4-2 to TRBJ2-2, with no clear D. From germline, CDR1 is LGHNA and CDR2 YNFKEQ. The CDR3 runs 15 residues. V dropped 4 bases and J dropped 1 base, with 10 bases sitting between them. CDR3 in amino acids: CASSPRTENTGELFF. The CDR3 bases are TGTGCCAGCAGCCCGAGGACGGAGAACACCGGGGAGCTGTTTTTT.

The chain couples TRBV18 to TRBJ2-7; the D gene is possibly TRBD1 (6 bases). The CDR3 is made up of 15 amino acids. The germline CDR1 and CDR2 sequences are KGHSH and LQKENI. The ends were cut back, 3 bases at V and 0 bases at J, with 12 bases in the middle. CDR3 nucleotides: TGTGCCAGCTCACCCACCGACAGGCCCTCCTACGAGCAGTACTTC. Protein product: CASSPTDRPSYEQYF.

The rearrangement joins TRBV5-8 to TRBJ2-1, with 7 bases that match TRBD2. Trimming at V came to 1 base and at J to 7 bases, leaving 2 bases not matched to a gene. In germline, CDR1 is SGHTS, CDR2 YDEGEE. CDR3 length: 13 residues. The CDR3 loop reads CASSLWEGNEQFF. CDR3 nucleotide sequence: TGTGCCAGCAGCTTGTGGGAGGGGAATGAGCAGTTCTTC. The variable domain in full, with the rest retrieved from reference TRBV5-8 and TRBJ2-1, is EAGVTQSPTHLIKTRGQQATLRCSPISGHTSVYWYQQALGLGLQFLLWYDEGEERNRGNFPPRFSGRQFPNYSSELNVNALELEDSALYLCASSLWEGNEQFFGPGTRLTVL.

The J gene is TRBJ2-1, the V gene TRBV10-1, with TRBD1 matching 8 bases. The V segment lost 6 bases and the J segment 2 bases; nucleotides outside the gene matches: 6. This CDR3 contains 15 residues. Germline V gene lookup returns CDR1 WNHNN and CDR2 SYGVQD (reference sequence). CDR3 loop: CASSPDRATYNEQFF. The CDR3 nucleotides are TGCGCCAGCAGCCCGGACAGGGCCACCTACAATGAGCAGTTCTTC.

The chain recombines TRBV15 with TRBJ2-3; D unclear. Between the trimmed V and J ends, which lost 3 bases and 6 bases, there was a span of 16 bases. The CDR3 is made up of 15 amino acids. Germline-derived CDR1 and CDR2 are LNHNV and YYDKDF (reference sequence). The CDR3 coding sequence is TGTGCCACCAGCAGGACTCCCCTTAGGTCCGATACGCAGTATTTT. Amino acid sequence: CATSRTPLRSDTQYF. Based on the CDR3 plus reference TRBV15 and TRBJ2-3, the full variable domain is DAMVIQNPRYQVTQFGKPVTLSCSQTLNHNVMYWYQQKSSQAPKLLFHYYDKDFNNEADTPDNFQSRRPNTSFCFLDIRSPGLGDTAMYLCATSRTPLRSDTQYFGPGTRLTVL.

The genes are TRBV6-6 and TRBJ2-5; D gene ambiguous. V was clipped by 2 bases and J by 0 bases, with 7 bases between them. Germline V CDR1 and CDR2: MNHNY, SVGAGI (reference sequence). This CDR3 is built from 14 residues. The CDR3 protein is CASSYVINQETQYF. The CDR3, as DNA: TGTGCCAGCAGTTACGTAATAAACCAAGAGACCCAGTACTTC.

The chain uses TRBV14 and TRBJ2-5; D remains unclear. The length of the CDR3 is 14 residues. Germline CDR1 and CDR2: SGHDN and FVKESK. The V gene lost 1 base and the J gene lost 2 bases, with 8 bases spanning the gap. CDR3 amino acids: CASSQGVRQETQYF. Here the CDR3 DNA reads TGTGCCAGCAGCCAAGGAGTGCGGCAAGAGACCCAGTACTTC.

This CDR3 is CASSRPVSSYEQYF. In DNA, the CDR3 is TGTGCCAGCAGCCGTCCGGTAAGCTCCTACGAGCAGTACTTC. The rearrangement joins TRBV7-9 to TRBJ2-7; D gene unclear. The CDR3 runs 14 residues. Germline V lookup: CDR1 SEHNR, CDR2 FQNEAQ (reference sequence). With 5 bases removed from V and 0 bases from J, the gap between germline ends came to 11 bases. Full variable domain (missing parts from reference TRBV7-9 and TRBJ2-7): DTGVSQNPRHKITKRGQNVTFRCDPISEHNRLYWYRQTLGQGPEFLTYFQNEAQLEKSRLLSDRFSAERPKGSFSTLEIQRTEQGDSAMYLCASSRPVSSYEQYFGPGTRLTVT.

The chain is built from TRBV11-2 and TRBJ2-7; D gene ambiguous. The CDR3 spans 13 residues. The V end lost 4 bases, the J end lost 8 bases, and 15 bases lay between the germline ends. In germline, CDR1 is SGHAT, CDR2 FQNNGV. For the CDR3, the DNA is TGTGCCAGCAGCTCCCTGAGCGCCTTCAAGCAGTACTTC. Translation gives CASSSLSAFKQYF.

The rearrangement uses TRBV12-5 and TRBJ2-1; 9 nucleotides align to TRBD1. V was pared by 6 bases and J by 8 bases, with 8 bases of the junction left unmatched. The CDR3 length is 14 residues. Germline V gene lookup returns CDR1 LGHNT and CDR2 FRNRAP. The CDR3 nucleotides are TGTGCTAGTGGCCCCGGACAGGGGCTCGATGAGCAGTTCTTC. It specifies CASGPGQGLDEQFF.

The CDR3 spells CASSLSLSSSYNEQFF. The CDR3 bases are TGTGCCAGCAGCTTAAGTCTCTCGAGCTCCTACAATGAGCAGTTCTTC. The chain combines TRBV7-3 with TRBJ2-1, with D hard to call. Germline V gene data show CDR1 as SGHTA and CDR2 as FQGTGA. With 1 base removed from V and 0 bases from J, the gap between germline ends came to 10 bases. The CDR3 runs to 16 residues. The whole variable domain, remainder taken from reference TRBV7-3 and TRBJ2-1, is GAGVSQTPSNKVTEKGKYVELRCDPISGHTALYWYRQSLGQGPEFLIYFQGTGAADDSGLPNDRFFAVRPEGSVSTLKIQRTERGDSAVYLCASSLSLSSSYNEQFFGPGTRLTVL.

J is TRBJ2-2 and V is TRBV7-9; 9 bases fit TRBD2. With V trimmed by 3 bases and J by 0 bases, 5 bases remained unmatched. From germline, CDR1 is SEHNR and CDR2 FQNEAQ (reference sequence). This CDR3 has 17 amino acids. CDR3 loop: CASSFETSGTNTGELFF. CDR3 bases: TGTGCCAGCAGCTTTGAGACTAGCGGAACGAACACCGGGGAGCTGTTTTTT. Full variable domain (outside the CDR3, taken from reference TRBV7-9 and TRBJ2-2): DTGVSQNPRHKITKRGQNVTFRCDPISEHNRLYWYRQTLGQGPEFLTYFQNEAQLEKSRLLSDRFSAERPKGSFSTLEIQRTEQGDSAMYLCASSFETSGTNTGELFFGEGSRLTVL.

This clone was recorded only once. The rearrangement joins TRBV9 to TRBJ1-3; D not resolved. From germline, CDR1 is SGDLS and CDR2 YYNGEE. The V end was cut by 4 bases, the J end by 0 bases, with 11 bases between. CDR3 length: 15 residues. The CDR3 protein is CASSPGGLSGNTIYF. The DNA of the CDR3 is TGTGCCAGCAGCCCCGGAGGGCTCTCTGGAAACACCATATATTTT.

J is TRBJ1-2 and V is TRBV18; 7 bases fit TRBD1. The germline CDR1 and CDR2 sequences are KGHSH and LQKENI. V was pared by 2 bases and J by 4 bases, with 10 bases of the junction left unmatched. The CDR3 is made up of 16 amino acids. The CDR3 here is CASSPTAGGKSYGYTF. In nucleotides, the CDR3 is TGTGCCAGCTCACCAACGGCAGGGGGTAAATCCTATGGCTACACCTTC. Using reference TRBV18 and TRBJ1-2 for the parts outside the CDR3, the full variable domain is NAGVMQNPRHLVRRRGQEARLRCSPMKGHSHVYWYRQLPEEGLKFMVYLQKENIIDESGMPKERFSAEFPKEGPSILRIQQVVRGDSAAYFCASSPTAGGKSYGYTFGSGTRLTVV.

J is TRBJ1-5 and V is TRBV7-9, with TRBD1 as a possible D gene (6 bases). Trimming cost V 2 bases and J 4 bases, with 15 bases left between them. CDR3 length: 16 residues. Germline CDR1 SEHNR, CDR2 FQNEAQ (reference sequence). CDR3 protein: CASSLPEDSGNQPQHF. CDR3 nucleotide sequence: TGTGCCAGCAGCTTACCGGAGGACAGCGGTAATCAGCCCCAGCATTTT.